This T cell receptor (beta chain) came from a study of T cell responses to AZD1222 COVID-19 vaccine. Turning to the study itself: Combined were second doses at about 4 or about 12 weeks.

Whole-study results and caveats: Sampled repertoires all dated from after the peak T cell response. Spike-specific TCR breadth and depth were elevated following two AZD1222 doses. Baseline seropositives among AZD1222 recipients totaled only five to seven.

CDR3 length: 17 amino acids. The germline V gene has CDR1 SGHAT and CDR2 FQNNGV. V lost 1 base and J 6 bases, leaving 19 bases between the germline ends. Of note for this clone: Antigen specificity is unknown.

Profiled with immunoSEQ multiplex PCR; TCRdb holds only in-frame clones, not every one. The repertoire holds roughly 180,000 clones, with roughly nine tenths as singletons. The chain has TRBV11-2 and TRBJ2-1, with D tentatively TRBD1 or TRBD2 (5 bases each). The source was peripheral blood, collected on day 0 of AZD1222 vaccination. The receptor comes from an adult in good health. CDR3 bases: TGTGCCAGCAGCTTAGGCCCCGGGACCCTGCCCCTCAATGAGCAGTTCTTC. Its protein product is CASSLGPGTLPLNEQFF.